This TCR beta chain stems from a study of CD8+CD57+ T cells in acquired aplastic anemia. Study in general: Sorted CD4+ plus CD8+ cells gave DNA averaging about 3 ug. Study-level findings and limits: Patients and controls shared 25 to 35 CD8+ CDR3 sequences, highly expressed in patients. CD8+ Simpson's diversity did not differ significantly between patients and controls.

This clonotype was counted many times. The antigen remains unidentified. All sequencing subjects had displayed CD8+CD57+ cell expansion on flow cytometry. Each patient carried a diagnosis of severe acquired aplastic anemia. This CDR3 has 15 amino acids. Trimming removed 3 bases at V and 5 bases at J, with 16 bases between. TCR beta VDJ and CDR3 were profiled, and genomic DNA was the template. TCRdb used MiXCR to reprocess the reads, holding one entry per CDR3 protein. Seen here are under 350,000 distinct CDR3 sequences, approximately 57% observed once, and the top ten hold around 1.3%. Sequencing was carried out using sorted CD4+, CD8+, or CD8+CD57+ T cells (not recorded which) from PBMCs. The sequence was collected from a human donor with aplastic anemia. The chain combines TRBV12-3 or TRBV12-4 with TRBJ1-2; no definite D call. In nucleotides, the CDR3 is TGTGCCAGCAGTTTGAAGTTAGTCGGGCTATATGGCTACACCTTC. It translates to CASSLKLVGLYGYTF.